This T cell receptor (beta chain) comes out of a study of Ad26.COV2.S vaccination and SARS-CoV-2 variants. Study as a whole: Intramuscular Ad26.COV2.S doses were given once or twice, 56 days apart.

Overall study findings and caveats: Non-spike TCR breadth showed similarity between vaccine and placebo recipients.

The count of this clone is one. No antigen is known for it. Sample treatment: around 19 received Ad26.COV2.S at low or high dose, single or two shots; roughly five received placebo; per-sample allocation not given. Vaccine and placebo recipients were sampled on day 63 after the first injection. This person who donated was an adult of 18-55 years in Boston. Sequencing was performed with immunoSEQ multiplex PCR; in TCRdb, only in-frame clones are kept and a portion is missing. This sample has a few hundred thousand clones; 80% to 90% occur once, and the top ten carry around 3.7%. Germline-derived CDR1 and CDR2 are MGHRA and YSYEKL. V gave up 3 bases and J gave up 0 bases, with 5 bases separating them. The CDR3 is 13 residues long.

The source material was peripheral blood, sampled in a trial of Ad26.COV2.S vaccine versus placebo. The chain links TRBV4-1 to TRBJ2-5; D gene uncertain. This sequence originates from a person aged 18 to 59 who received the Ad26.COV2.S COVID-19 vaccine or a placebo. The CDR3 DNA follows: TGCGCCAGCAGCCATCTGCACCAAGAGACCCAGTACTTC. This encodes CASSHLHQETQYF.